One sample yielded the 12 T cell receptor beta chains listed below, sequenced in a study of T-cell reconstitution after alpha-beta-depleted transplantation in children (dated by TCRdb to about 2016). Libraries came from PCR. The run used an Illumina HiSeq 2500. TCR library preparation used molecular barcoding, with unique molecular identifiers applied to normalize quantification of the TCRbeta repertoire. In TCRdb, the public reads were trimmed at Q25 with fastp and aligned with MiXCR, with productive beta chains retained. Each entry is one CDR3 protein sequence, shown with its most common DNA and genes. This sample lists a few hundred thousand distinct CDR3 sequences; 15% to 20% were detected once. Clones ranked in the top ten supply over 3% of the sample. The starting material was PBMCs from the stem cell graft donor, obtained from the stem cell graft. All receptors derive from a human donor who donated a stem cell graft to a child with acute lymphoblastic leukemia.

V usage is TRBV5-1 and J usage is TRBJ2-7; tentatively, D is TRBD2 (5 bases). CDR1 and CDR2 (germline): SGHRS, YFSETQ. The CDR3 has 12 amino acids. Between the trimmed V and J ends, which lost 3 bases and 3 bases, there was a span of 7 bases. The DNA of the CDR3 is TGCGCCAGCAGCTGGGGAGACTACGAGCAGTACTTC. Residues: CASSWGDYEQYF.

The chain combines TRBV20-1 with TRBJ2-5; weak D call: TRBD2 (6 bases). Germline CDR1 and CDR2: DFQATT and SNEGSKA (reference sequence). This CDR3 region has 19 residues. Trimming stripped 0 bases from V and 2 bases from J, with 25 bases between. CDR3 coding DNA: TGCAGTGCTAGAGATCCCCACAACTTCCTAGCGCGCCCTCAAGAGACCCAGTACTTC. It translates to CSARDPHNFLARPQETQYF.

V gene TRBV7-9 combines with J gene TRBJ2-5; D may match TRBD1 or TRBD2 (5 bases each). Deletions cut 5 bases from V and 4 bases from J, with 17 bases between. Germline CDR1 and CDR2: SEHNR and FQNEAQ (reference sequence). This CDR3 is 15 amino acids long. The DNA for the CDR3 is TGTGCCAGCAGCCCCACCGGGACGATTAGAGAGACCCAGTACTTC. Translation gives CASSPTGTIRETQYF. The variable domain in full, completed from reference TRBV7-9 and TRBJ2-5, reads DTGVSQNPRHKITKRGQNVTFRCDPISEHNRLYWYRQTLGQGPEFLTYFQNEAQLEKSRLLSDRFSAERPKGSFSTLEIQRTEQGDSAMYLCASSPTGTIRETQYFGPGTRLLVL.

In its sample, this clonotype was seen many times. As DNA, the CDR3 is TGCGCCAGCAGTCCCGAGGGACATAGCAATCAGCCCCAGCATTTT. This codes for CASSPEGHSNQPQHF. The chain employs TRBV5-1 and TRBJ1-5; tentative D call: TRBD1 (6 bases). This CDR3 is built from 15 residues. The V end was cut by 5 bases, the J end by 0 bases, with 12 bases between. Per germline, CDR1 SGHRS and CDR2 YFSETQ.

This clonotype was counted only a few times. The rearrangement links TRBV5-1 to TRBJ2-2, with 7 bases lining up with TRBD1. The germline gives CDR1 SGHRS, CDR2 YFSETQ. This CDR3 has 16 amino acids. With V trimmed by 2 bases and J by 6 bases, 10 bases remained unmatched. This chain's CDR3 is CASSFPTGYAAGELFF. The CDR3 nucleotides read TGCGCCAGCAGCTTCCCGACAGGGTACGCGGCCGGGGAGCTGTTTTTT.

In its sample, this clonotype was seen a few times. V is TRBV29-1 and J is TRBJ2-2, with 7 bases matching TRBD2. CDR3 length equals 16 residues. Germline values: CDR1 SQVTM, CDR2 ANQGSEA. With V trimmed by 2 bases and J by 7 bases, 13 bases remained unmatched. CDR3 coding DNA: TGCAGCGTTGAACTAGCGGATACCCGGGGGAGCGGGGAGCTGTTTTTT. This translates into CSVELADTRGSGELFF.

This clonotype was seen many times. This sequence joins TRBV3-1 and TRBJ2-6; D not resolved. V lost 4 bases to trimming and J lost 0 bases, with 7 bases between them. The germline V gene has CDR1 LGHDT and CDR2 YNNKEL (reference sequence). CDR3 length: 15 residues. The CDR3 sequence is CASSLGISGANVLTF. The CDR3 DNA is TGTGCCAGCAGCCTGGGCATCTCTGGGGCCAACGTCCTGACTTTC.

This chain connects TRBV29-1 to TRBJ1-2; no definite D call. Trimming cost V 4 bases and J 3 bases, with 12 bases left between them. The CDR3 has 13 amino acids. Per the germline V gene, CDR1 is SQVTM and CDR2 is ANQGSEA. The CDR3 loop reads CSVGRGRDYGYTF. DNA for the CDR3: TGCAGCGTTGGCCGGGGTCGGGACTATGGCTACACCTTC.

The chain joins TRBV2 to TRBJ2-7, with 7 bases fitting TRBD2. Germline values: CDR1 SNHLY, CDR2 FYNNEI. The CDR3 covers 18 residues. V gave up 4 bases and J gave up 0 bases; unmatched junction bases: 15. CDR3 coding DNA: TGTGCCAGCAGTGGAGGCCGGGAGGCCACCCTTATCTCCTACGAGCAGTACTTC. Protein: CASSGGREATLISYEQYF.

The chain carries TRBV7-2 and TRBJ1-5, with D uncertain. Germline CDR1 is SGHTA and CDR2 is FQGNSA. The CDR3 has 14 residues. The ends were cut back, 5 bases at V and 4 bases at J, with 12 bases in the middle. This chain's CDR3 is CASSAPTGNQPQHF. The CDR3 bases are TGTGCCAGCAGCGCGCCGACGGGAAATCAGCCCCAGCATTTT.

The J gene is TRBJ2-2, the V gene TRBV2, with TRBD1 matching over 7 bases. The CDR3 is 15 amino acids. The junction had 6 bases not matched to a gene; V was cut back by 1 base and J by 7 bases. Germline V gives CDR1 SNHLY, CDR2 FYNNEI. The chain's CDR3 is CASSEGQGLYGELFF. Written as DNA, the CDR3 is TGTGCCAGCAGTGAAGGACAGGGATTGTACGGGGAGCTGTTTTTT. Filled out from reference TRBV2 and TRBJ2-2, the complete variable domain reads EPEVTQTPSHQVTQMGQEVILRCVPISNHLYFYWYRQILGQKVEFLVSFYNNEISEKSEIFDDQFSVERPDGSNFTLKIRSTKLEDSAMYFCASSEGQGLYGELFFGEGSRLTVL.

Only a few counts were recorded for this clonotype. This chain joins TRBV24-1 and TRBJ2-2; perhaps TRBD1 as D (6 bases). This CDR3 comprises 15 residues. Germline V gene sequence: CDR1 KGHDR, CDR2 SFDVKD. Trimming pared 9 bases from V and 6 bases from J, leaving 19 bases between. CDR3 in DNA: TGTGCCACCGAGGACAGTACAAACCTCGCCGGGGAGCTGTTTTTT. This codes for CATEDSTNLAGELFF.